Presented here are 28 T cell receptor beta chains from one specimen sequenced in a study of blood T cells in healthy people across ages. Using a J-beta primer mix together with a sample-barcoded 5' primer, a second PCR was run for roughly 7 to 11 cycles. TCRdb fed the 5' RACE reads into MiXCR, producing one record per CDR3 protein. This table has some 940,000 distinct CDR3 sequences, approximately 32% appearing once. These data were also filed under a second study, of T cells of mothers and their children.

Sequenced material: blood. These receptors all come from a woman aged 40 to 50 in good health.

V is TRBV19 and J is TRBJ1-1, with 8 positions matching TRBD1. There are 13 residues in the CDR3. The V and J ends lost 5 bases and 8 bases, in that order; junction bases with no gene match: 7. Germline-derived CDR1 and CDR2 are LNHDA and SQIVND (reference sequence). For the CDR3, the DNA is TGTGCCAGTAGTCTTCGTTCAGGGGGCGAAGCTTTCTTT. Translating gives CASSLRSGGEAFF. The full variable domain, with the rest looked up from reference TRBV19 and TRBJ1-1, is DGGITQSPKYLFRKEGQNVTLSCEQNLNHDAMYWYRQDPGQGLRLIYYSQIVNDFQKGDIAEGYSVSREKKESFPLTVTSAQKNPTAFYLCASSLRSGGEAFFGQGTRLTVV.

This clonotype was seen a single time. The V and J genes are TRBV24-1 and TRBJ1-1; the D gene is possibly TRBD1 (5 bases). Germline V lookup: CDR1 KGHDR, CDR2 SFDVKD. The CDR3 sequence is 15 residues long. Between the trimmed V and J ends, which lost 3 bases and 0 bases, there was a span of 10 bases. In nucleotides, the CDR3 is TGTGCCACCAGTGATGCGTCGACAGTGAACACTGAAGCTTTCTTT. It translates to CATSDASTVNTEAFF.

The chain joins TRBV20-1 to TRBJ2-7, with 8 nucleotides matching TRBD2. The CDR3 is 14 amino acids. Germline assignment: CDR1 DFQATT and CDR2 SNEGSKA (reference sequence). V trimming: 5 bases; J trimming: 1 base; junction bases outside the gene matches: 7. The CDR3 sequence: CSALVGLASYEQYF. Written as DNA, the CDR3 is TGCAGTGCTCTGGTCGGACTAGCTTCCTACGAGCAGTACTTC.

This clonotype was recorded at least ten times. This chain links TRBV7-3 with TRBJ1-1; 8 nucleotides match TRBD1. CDR3 size: 14 residues. The J segment lost 6 bases and the V segment lost 4 bases, leaving 7 bases of the junction unmatched. Germline V lookup: CDR1 SGHTA, CDR2 FQGTGA. The CDR3 bases are TGTGCCAGCAGCTCGACAGGGGTAAGGGCTGAAGCTTTCTTT. Its protein is CASSSTGVRAEAFF.

The chain joins TRBV4-3 to TRBJ1-2; TRBD1 might be the D (6 bases). The V end lost 1 base, the J end lost 4 bases, and 10 bases lay between the germline ends. Germline V gene sequence: CDR1 LGHNA, CDR2 YSLEER. This CDR3 comprises 14 residues. This CDR3 is CASSQVGQSYGYTF. The CDR3 DNA reads as TGCGCCAGCAGCCAAGTAGGACAGTCCTATGGCTACACCTTC.

V and J are TRBV5-5 and TRBJ2-1; tentative D call: TRBD2 (6 bases). The V end was cut by 5 bases, the J end by 8 bases, with 11 bases between. CDR1 is SGHKS and CDR2 is YYEKEE in the germline V gene (reference sequence). The CDR3 totals 12 residues. DNA of the CDR3: TGTGCCAGCAGGCAGACTAGTTATGAGCAGTTCTTC. It encodes CASRQTSYEQFF.

The chain employs TRBV29-1 and TRBJ2-1, with a possible D match to TRBD2 (6 bases). The CDR3 consists of 16 residues. With 3 bases removed from V and 4 bases from J, the gap between germline ends came to 19 bases. Germline CDR1 and CDR2: SQVTM and ANQGSEA. CDR3 region: CSVDSPGTPLYNEQFF. CDR3 sequence (DNA): TGCAGCGTTGACTCCCCCGGGACTCCCCTTTACAATGAGCAGTTCTTC.

This clonotype was observed a few times. The gene calls are TRBV10-3 and TRBJ2-2, with a tentative D call TRBD2 (5 bases). V was trimmed by 7 bases and J by 5 bases, leaving 14 bases between them. The CDR3 runs to 14 residues. Germline V gene sequence: CDR1 ENHRY, CDR2 SYGVKD. The CDR3, as DNA: TGTGCCATCAATCAAAATGGACTTACCGGGGAGCTGTTTTTT. Translating gives CAINQNGLTGELFF.

V is TRBV13 and J is TRBJ1-1, with a possible D match to TRBD1 (6 bases). This CDR3 contains 15 residues. Germline V gene lookup returns CDR1 PRHDT and CDR2 FYEKMQ (reference sequence). Between the trimmed V and J ends, which lost 5 bases and 1 base, there was a span of 14 bases. The CDR3 DNA reads as TGTGCCAGCAGCGGGCAGACAGGTTCGAACACTGAAGCTTTCTTT. This codes for CASSGQTGSNTEAFF.

This clonotype has at least ten counts. V is TRBV24-1 and J is TRBJ2-1; 7 positions match TRBD1. CDR1 and CDR2 from the germline V gene are KGHDR and SFDVKD. The CDR3 has 15 residues. The V and J ends lost 7 bases and 6 bases, in that order; junction bases with no gene match: 11. The CDR3 loop reads CATSLSTTGRNEQFF. In DNA form, the CDR3 reads TGTGCCACCAGCCTATCCACGACAGGGCGCAATGAGCAGTTCTTC.

This chain's CDR3 is CASRSETGGCDTQYF. In nucleotides, the CDR3 is TGCGCCAGCAGATCGGAGACAGGGGGCTGCGATACGCAGTATTTT. The rearrangement joins TRBV5-1 to TRBJ2-3, with 10 nucleotides matching TRBD1. The CDR3 covers 15 residues. V gave up 5 bases and J gave up 6 bases; unmatched junction bases: 9. Germline V CDR1 and CDR2: SGHRS, YFSETQ.

Comment on this clonotype: A much larger clonotype is one base distant, so this may be a read error. V usage is TRBV24-1 and J usage is TRBJ2-7; 8 bases fit TRBD2. With the DNA end fitting TRBJ2-4 better, the J assignment may be wrong. Germline lookup yields CDR1 KGHDR and CDR2 SFDVKD. CDR3 length: 16 amino acids. The CDR3 region has the DNA TGTGCCACCAATGATTCGGCCATCTCGGGAGGGGACATTCAGTACTTC. This gives the protein CATNDSAISGGDIQYF.

The J gene is TRBJ2-5, the V gene TRBV25-1; D ambiguous. The J call may be wrong; the DNA end is better matched by TRBJ2-7. This CDR3 contains 16 residues. The germline V gene has CDR1 MGHDK and CDR2 SYGVNS. The CDR3 DNA is TGTGCCAGCAGTGAACCCCAGTCGTTCAGAGGCAACGAGCAGTACTTC. Encoded protein: CASSEPQSFRGNEQYF.

This clonotype has just a few counts. Here the CDR3 reads CASSSSWDSSSYEQYF. Written as DNA, the CDR3 is TGTGCCAGCAGCTCGTCTTGGGACAGTTCATCCTACGAGCAGTACTTC. This chain joins TRBV7-9 and TRBJ2-7; 7 positions match TRBD1. In germline, CDR1 is SEHNR, CDR2 FQNEAQ (reference sequence). V gave up 4 bases and J gave up 1 base; unmatched junction bases: 10. The CDR3 runs 16 residues. Together with reference TRBV7-9 and TRBJ2-7, the CDR3 gives the full variable domain: DTGVSQNPRHKITKRGQNVTFRCDPISEHNRLYWYRQTLGQGPEFLTYFQNEAQLEKSRLLSDRFSAERPKGSFSTLEIQRTEQGDSAMYLCASSSSWDSSSYEQYFGPGTRLTVT.

To note about this clonotype: Germline is not matched at one junction end, which may reflect a read error. This sequence joins TRBV6-6 and TRBJ1-2; the D is unclear. Germline CDR1 reads MNHNY; CDR2 reads SVGAGI (reference sequence). This CDR3 contains 13 residues. CDR3 bases: TGTGCCAGCAGCTACTCAGATGGTCGTGGCTACACCTTC. Protein sequence: CASSYSDGRGYTF.

A remark on this clonotype: A much larger clone differs by one base, so this may be a read error. The chain couples TRBV24-1 to TRBJ1-2; D is perhaps TRBD1 (5 bases). The CDR3 runs 12 residues. Germline V CDR1 and CDR2: KGHDR, SFDVKD. CDR3 coding DNA: TGTGCCACCAGGGGACGGGACTATGGCTGCACCTTC. Protein sequence: CATRGRDYGCTF.

The chain uses TRBV20-1 and TRBJ2-3, with TRBD2 matching 14 bases. The V gene's germline CDR1 is DFQATT and CDR2 SNEGSKA (reference sequence). The CDR3 contains 15 residues. With 5 bases clipped from V and 5 bases from J, the junction kept 6 bases outside the gene matches. The CDR3, as DNA: TGCAGTGCTCCGACTAGCGGGGGGGCCAGAGATACGCAGTATTTT. Its protein is CSAPTSGGARDTQYF.

The rearrangement uses TRBV6-6 and TRBJ1-5; D is possibly TRBD1 (5 bases). CDR1 and CDR2 (germline): MNHNY, SVGAGI (reference sequence). V dropped 2 bases and J dropped 4 bases, with 9 bases sitting between them. The CDR3 consists of 14 residues. The CDR3 here is CASSYGDQNQPQHF. The CDR3 DNA follows: TGTGCCAGCAGTTACGGGGACCAAAATCAGCCCCAGCATTTT.

The rearrangement links TRBV28 to TRBJ1-5; D might be TRBD1 (5 bases). V was cut by 5 bases and J by 4 bases, with 15 bases left in between. Germline-derived CDR1 and CDR2 are MDHEN and SYDVKM. The length of the CDR3 is 15 residues. The CDR3 DNA reads TGTGCCAGCAGTCCCAGGGCTAGGGCGAATCAGCCCCAGCATTTT. It encodes CASSPRARANQPQHF.

This clonotype was seen a handful of times. V gene TRBV9 combines with J gene TRBJ2-7; D uncertain. V dropped 0 bases and J dropped 7 bases, with 14 bases sitting between them. The CDR3 runs to 14 residues. CDR1 and CDR2 (germline): SGDLS, YYNGEE. In DNA form, the CDR3 reads TGTGCCAGCAGCGTAGGGCTGGGGTCTGGGGAGCAGTACTTC. This codes for CASSVGLGSGEQYF. Full variable domain (outside the CDR3, taken from reference TRBV9 and TRBJ2-7): DSGVTQTPKHLITATGQRVTLRCSPRSGDLSVYWYQQSLDQGLQFLIQYYNGEERAKGNILERFSAQQFPDLHSELNLSSLELGDSALYFCASSVGLGSGEQYFGPGTRLTVT.

On this clonotype itself: A single base separates this from a much larger clone, so it may be a read error. The chain couples TRBV7-9 to TRBJ2-7, with D perhaps TRBD1 or TRBD2 (6 bases each). V dropped 6 bases and J dropped 4 bases, with 13 bases sitting between them. The V gene's germline CDR1 is SEHNR and CDR2 FQNEAQ (reference sequence). CDR3 size: 13 residues. DNA of the CDR3: TGTGCCAGCAGGTCGACAGGAGGGTACGAGCAGTACTTC. Protein: CASRSTGGYEQYF.

The rearrangement uses TRBV20-1 and TRBJ1-2, with 8 bases that match TRBD1. Germline V lookup: CDR1 DFQATT, CDR2 SNEGSKA (reference sequence). The CDR3 covers 12 residues. The CDR3 reads CRGTGTGKGYTF. The CDR3 DNA is TGCAGGGGGACCGGGACAGGAAAAGGCTACACCTTC.

This chain joins TRBV3-1 and TRBJ1-1; D remains unclear. Germline-derived CDR1 and CDR2 are LGHDT and YNNKEL (reference sequence). Trimming took 0 bases from V and 1 from J, leaving 3 bases between them. CDR3 length: 13 residues. CDR3 protein: CASSQDGNTEAFF. The CDR3 nucleotides are TGTGCCAGCAGCCAAGACGGGAACACTGAAGCTTTCTTT.

Regarding this clonotype: The junction departs from germline at one end; a sequencing error may be responsible. The rearrangement uses TRBV7-3 and TRBJ1-1, with 7 bases fitting TRBD1. This CDR3 has 14 amino acids. Germline V gene sequence: CDR1 SGHTA, CDR2 FQGTGA. CDR3 region: CVSSYRGSGTEAFF. The DNA of the CDR3 is TGTGTCAGCAGCTACAGGGGATCTGGCACTGAAGCTTTCTTT.

This clonotype has more than one count but fewer than ten. The rearrangement uses TRBV4-1 and TRBJ2-1; TRBD2 aligns across 7 bases. The germline CDR1 and CDR2 sequences are MGHRA and YSYEKL. This CDR3 is built from 15 residues. Losses at the gene ends were 0 bases for V and 8 bases for J; bases not matched to a gene: 7. The CDR3 nucleotides are TGCGCCAGCAGCCAAGATGGAACGGGGGGACATGAGCAGTTCTTC. It is translated as CASSQDGTGGHEQFF.

The chain is built from TRBV12-3 or TRBV12-4 and TRBJ2-4; D is perhaps TRBD1 (6 bases). The CDR3 covers 15 residues. V gave up 5 bases and J gave up 8 bases, with 19 bases separating them. CDR3 in DNA: TGTGCCAGCAGTCGCAGGGGTACGGTTACATACATTCAGTACTTC. Translating it yields CASSRRGTVTYIQYF.

The gene calls are TRBV9 and TRBJ1-6; D unresolved. The CDR3 length is 16 residues. CDR1 and CDR2 (germline): SGDLS, YYNGEE. Trimming left V 0 bases short and J 9 bases short, with 16 bases between. Written as DNA, the CDR3 is TGTGCCAGCAGCGTAGCTATCGGGTTCGGAGGTTCACCCCTCCACTTT. Its protein product is CASSVAIGFGGSPLHF.

About this clonotype itself: A read error may be the cause here, since a much bigger clone is one base away. J is TRBJ2-5 and V is TRBV7-3; 9 bases line up with TRBD2. With V trimmed by 5 bases and J by 11 bases, 15 bases remained unmatched. Germline CDR1 is SGHTA and CDR2 is FQGTGA. The CDR3 sequence is 15 residues long. This chain's CDR3 is CASSPKLAGYNEQYF. In DNA, the CDR3 is TGTGCCAGCAGCCCCAAACTAGCGGGCTACAATGAGCAGTACTTC.